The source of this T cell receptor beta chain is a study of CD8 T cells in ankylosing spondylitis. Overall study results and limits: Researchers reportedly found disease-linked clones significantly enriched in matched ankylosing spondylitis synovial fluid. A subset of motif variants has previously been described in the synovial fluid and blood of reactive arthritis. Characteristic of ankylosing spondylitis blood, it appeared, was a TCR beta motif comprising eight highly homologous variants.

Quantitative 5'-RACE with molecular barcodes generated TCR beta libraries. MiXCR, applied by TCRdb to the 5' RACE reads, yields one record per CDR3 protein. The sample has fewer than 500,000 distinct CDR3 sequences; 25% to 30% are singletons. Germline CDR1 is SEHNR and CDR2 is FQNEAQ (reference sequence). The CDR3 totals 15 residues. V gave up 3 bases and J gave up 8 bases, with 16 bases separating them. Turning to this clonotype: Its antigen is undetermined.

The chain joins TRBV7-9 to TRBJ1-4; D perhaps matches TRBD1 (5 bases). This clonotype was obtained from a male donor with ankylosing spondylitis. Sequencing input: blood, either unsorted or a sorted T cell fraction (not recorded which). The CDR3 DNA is TGTGCCAGCAGCTTCCAACCGCAGGGATGGGAAAAACTGTTTTTT. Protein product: CASSFQPQGWEKLFF.